The 30 T cell receptor beta chains below all came from one sample that was sequenced in a study of cytomegalovirus exposure and HLA in healthy donors. Primers for the PCR totalled 60 Vbeta and 13 Jbeta. This table comes from immunoSEQ multiplex PCR, and its TCRdb copy is limited to in-frame clones, with some not included. This repertoire shows 150,000 or so clones, more than 65% found once; its top ten account for 5.7%. Material: PBMCs. The receptors originated from a man aged 25 to 40 in good health and CMV-seropositive.

V gene TRBV7-9 combines with J gene TRBJ2-7; the match to TRBD2 covers 7 bases. The V and J ends lost 5 bases and 1 base, in that order; junction bases with no gene match: 2. Germline V gene sequence: CDR1 SEHNR, CDR2 FQNEAQ (reference sequence). This CDR3 has 13 amino acids. CDR3 loop: CASSISGSYEQYF. CDR3 DNA: TGTGCCAGCAGCATTAGCGGGTCCTACGAGCAGTACTTC.

This clone was seen once. The chain uses TRBV19 and TRBJ1-5, with a weak D call TRBD1 (6 bases). V was pared by 5 bases and J by 6 bases, with 17 bases between. The CDR3 runs 15 residues. Looked up from germline, CDR1 is LNHDA and CDR2 is SQIVND (reference sequence). CDR3 DNA: TGTGCCAGTAGTTCTATCAGGGGCGAGGCTCAGCCCCAGCATTTT. Translation gives CASSSIRGEAQPQHF.

The V call is TRBV5-4, the J call TRBJ2-2; 7 bases are a match to TRBD1. CDR3 length equals 16 residues. Germline-derived CDR1 and CDR2 are SGHNT and YYREEE (reference sequence). The V segment lost 6 bases and the J segment 5 bases; nucleotides outside the gene matches: 13. CDR3 bases: TGTGCCAGCATATCACAGGGGCGTGGGCGAACCGGGGAGCTGTTTTTT. This sequence encodes CASISQGRGRTGELFF.

The gene calls are TRBV27 and TRBJ1-4; 7 bases map to TRBD1. V dropped 6 bases and J dropped 1; count of bases not matched to a gene: 2. CDR1 is MNHEY, CDR2 SMNVEV, per germline (reference sequence). The CDR3 runs to 14 residues. This chain's CDR3 is CASSTGVTNEKLFF. CDR3 DNA: TGTGCCAGCAGCACAGGGGTAACTAATGAAAAACTGTTTTTT.

The chain couples TRBV30 to TRBJ2-5, with D possibly TRBD2 on 6 matching bases. V was cut by 5 bases and J by 4 bases, with 8 bases left in between. The CDR3 is made up of 11 amino acids. Germline CDR1 is GTSNPN and CDR2 is SVGIG (reference sequence). CDR3: CAWAGRETQYF. CDR3 sequence (DNA): TGTGCCTGGGCCGGGAGAGAGACCCAGTACTTC. Drawing the rest from reference TRBV30 and TRBJ2-5, the complete variable domain is SQTIHQWPATLVQPVGSPLSLECTVEGTSNPNLYWYRQAAGRGLQLLFYSVGIGQISSEVPQNLSASRPQDRQFILSSKKLLLSDSGFYLCAWAGRETQYFGPGTRLLVL.

The rearrangement links TRBV27 to TRBJ2-2, with 8 positions matching TRBD1. Trimming at V came to 2 bases and at J to 1 base, leaving 3 bases not matched to a gene. The CDR3 has 16 residues. Per germline, CDR1 MNHEY and CDR2 SMNVEV (reference sequence). As DNA, the CDR3 is TGTGCCAGCAGTTTAATCGGGACAGGGAACACCGGGGAGCTGTTTTTT. Amino acid sequence: CASSLIGTGNTGELFF.

The chain joins TRBV28 to TRBJ2-7, with 11 bases aligning to TRBD1. After removal of 10 bases from V and 3 bases from J, the junction contained 5 bases not matched to a gene. The CDR3 contains 13 residues. Germline CDR1 reads MDHEN; CDR2 reads SYDVKM. CDR3 coding DNA: TGTGCCACCAGGGACAGGGGGAACTACGAGCAGTACTTC. Translated, it gives CATRDRGNYEQYF. Looking up the rest from reference TRBV28 and TRBJ2-7 gives the full variable domain: DVKVTQSSRYLVKRTGEKVFLECVQDMDHENMFWYRQDPGLGLRLIYFSYDVKMKEKGDIPEGYSVSREKKERFSLILESASTNQTSMYLCATRDRGNYEQYFGPGTRLTVT.

The genes are TRBV18 and TRBJ2-4; D possibly corresponds to TRBD1 (6 bases). Germline V gives CDR1 KGHSH, CDR2 LQKENI. The CDR3 has 14 residues. V lost 1 base and J lost 7, with 11 bases in between. CDR3 sequence: CASSPQGVGNIQYF. Here the CDR3 DNA reads TGTGCCAGCTCACCACAGGGGGTCGGGAACATTCAGTACTTC.

This clone was seen only once. The chain has TRBV6-5 and TRBJ1-5; D is undetermined. The V gene lost 0 bases and the J gene lost 9 bases, with 15 bases spanning the gap. CDR3 length: 15 amino acids. Germline loops: CDR1 MNHEY, CDR2 SVGAGI. The CDR3 nucleotides are TGTGCCAGCAGTTACTCCCAGGACGGGGTTGGGCCCCAGCATTTT. It encodes CASSYSQDGVGPQHF.

V and J are TRBV19 and TRBJ1-2; no clear D. V was clipped by 8 bases and J by 4 bases, with 20 bases between them. The CDR3 length is 15 residues. Germline V gene data show CDR1 as LNHDA and CDR2 as SQIVND (reference sequence). CDR3 nucleotides: TGTGCCAGTGCACCGGCTACATTAGAGGGCTATGGCTACACCTTC. This codes for CASAPATLEGYGYTF.

The CDR3 here is CASCPDRGLNEQFF. The CDR3 nucleotides are TGTGCCAGCTGCCCGGACAGGGGGTTGAATGAGCAGTTCTTC. The J gene is TRBJ2-1, the V gene TRBV6-5, with 10 bases fitting TRBD1. Germline V CDR1 and CDR2: MNHEY, SVGAGI. The CDR3 runs to 14 residues. Trimming removed 8 bases from V and 7 bases from J; junction bases left unmatched: 8.

The V call is TRBV9, the J call TRBJ2-5; D remains unclear. V was shortened by 4 bases and J by 2 bases, with 21 bases between the two germline ends. In germline, CDR1 is SGDLS, CDR2 YYNGEE. The length of the CDR3 is 17 residues. CDR3 amino acids: CASSPEAAKAWQETQYF. The CDR3 region has the DNA TGTGCCAGCAGCCCCGAGGCCGCTAAAGCATGGCAAGAGACCCAGTACTTC.

This clone was recorded only once. The V gene is TRBV6-4, the J gene TRBJ1-2; possibly TRBD1 for D (5 bases). V was clipped by 6 bases and J by 0 bases, with 14 bases between them. This CDR3 has 15 amino acids. Germline assignment: CDR1 MRHNA and CDR2 SNTAGT. The CDR3 loop reads CASRATGGTNYGYTF. The CDR3, as DNA: TGTGCCAGCAGGGCCACGGGGGGTACTAACTATGGCTACACCTTC.

This clone was recorded a few times. The V and J genes are TRBV9 and TRBJ2-4; 7 bases are shared with TRBD2. The length of the CDR3 is 18 residues. Trimming at V came to 0 bases and at J to 1 base, leaving 10 bases not matched to a gene. In germline, CDR1 is SGDLS, CDR2 YYNGEE. The CDR3 bases are TGTGCCAGCAGCGTAGGCGGGAGCGAAGTAGTTGCCAAAAACATTCAGTACTTC. It encodes CASSVGGSEVVAKNIQYF.

The chain recombines TRBV11-2 with TRBJ1-1, with no clear D. Germline V lookup: CDR1 SGHAT, CDR2 FQNNGV. The CDR3 has 11 amino acids. V was trimmed by 4 bases and J by 3 bases, leaving 3 bases between them. CDR3 nucleotides: TGTGCCAGCAGCTCTCACACTGAAGCTTTCTTT. Translating gives CASSSHTEAFF.

The gene calls are TRBV19 and TRBJ2-1; 8 positions match TRBD2. Per the germline V gene, CDR1 is LNHDA and CDR2 is SQIVND (reference sequence). Trimming removed 4 bases from V and 6 bases from J; junction bases left unmatched: 11. The CDR3 is 16 amino acids. The CDR3 bases are TGTGCCAGTAGTACCCCATCGAGCGGGAGTAGCAATGAGCAGTTCTTC. Translating it yields CASSTPSSGSSNEQFF.

In this sample, this clone turned up once. V and J are TRBV25-1 and TRBJ2-2; D gene unclear. Trimming pared 1 base from V and 1 base from J, leaving 7 bases between. The germline CDR1 and CDR2 sequences are MGHDK and SYGVNS. This CDR3 comprises 15 residues. The DNA of the CDR3 is TGTGCCAGCAGTGAATTTGCCGGGAACACCGGGGAGCTGTTTTTT. Its translation is CASSEFAGNTGELFF.

The chain carries TRBV5-1 and TRBJ2-1, with 7 bases fitting TRBD2. Unmatched junction bases numbered 9, after V lost 4 bases and J lost 2 bases. The germline V gene encodes CDR1 SGHRS and CDR2 YFSETQ. This CDR3 comprises 16 residues. The CDR3 DNA reads TGCGCCAGCAGCCCTCGGACTAGGGGTCCCTACAATGAGCAGTTCTTC. It specifies CASSPRTRGPYNEQFF.

The chain uses TRBV7-2 and TRBJ1-5; D gene ambiguous. V was shortened by 1 base and J by 2 bases, with 12 bases between the two germline ends. This CDR3 region has 16 residues. Looked up from germline, CDR1 is SGHTA and CDR2 is FQGNSA. Here the CDR3 reads CASSLVRGSGNQPQHF. CDR3 sequence (DNA): TGTGCCAGCAGCTTAGTGCGAGGGAGCGGCAATCAGCCCCAGCATTTT.

V is TRBV27 and J is TRBJ2-5; 7 bases align to TRBD1. Germline-derived CDR1 and CDR2 are MNHEY and SMNVEV (reference sequence). This CDR3 spans 17 amino acids. After removal of 4 bases from V and 0 bases from J, the junction contained 11 bases not matched to a gene. CDR3 nucleotide sequence: TGTGCCAGCAGTTCCATCCCCCCCGGGACAGACCAAGAGACCCAGTACTTC. Translation: CASSSIPPGTDQETQYF.

The rearrangement joins TRBV9 to TRBJ2-7; D might be TRBD1 (5 bases). Trimming took 0 bases from V and 3 from J, leaving 13 bases between them. Germline CDR1 SGDLS, CDR2 YYNGEE. The CDR3 sequence is 15 residues long. CDR3 DNA: TGTGCCAGCAGCGTAGCTCACCAGGGTGGCTACGAGCAGTACTTC. Its translation is CASSVAHQGGYEQYF. The variable domain in full, with the rest retrieved from reference TRBV9 and TRBJ2-7, is DSGVTQTPKHLITATGQRVTLRCSPRSGDLSVYWYQQSLDQGLQFLIQYYNGEERAKGNILERFSAQQFPDLHSELNLSSLELGDSALYFCASSVAHQGGYEQYFGPGTRLTVT.

For the CDR3, the DNA is TGTGCCAGCAGCGTAACAGCAGATACGCAGTATTTT. It yields the protein CASSVTADTQYF. J is TRBJ2-3 and V is TRBV5-6, with no clear D. Germline loops: CDR1 SGHDT, CDR2 YYEEEE. Trimming pared 4 bases from V and 4 bases from J, leaving 7 bases between. CDR3 size: 12 residues.

The rearrangement uses TRBV15 and TRBJ1-6; a possible D gene is TRBD1 (5 bases). Germline assignment: CDR1 LNHNV and CDR2 YYDKDF (reference sequence). The CDR3 spans 13 residues. In DNA form, the CDR3 reads TGTGGGACCGGCGACAGACATGGTTCACCCCTCCACTTT. Protein sequence: CGTGDRHGSPLHF.

The chain employs TRBV6-5 and TRBJ2-3; D unclear. Trimming pared 4 bases from V and 3 bases from J, leaving 8 bases between. CDR3 length equals 13 residues. Germline CDR1 MNHEY, CDR2 SVGAGI. The CDR3 bases are TGTGCCAGCAGTTCCCAGGCTACAGATACGCAGTATTTT. Its protein product is CASSSQATDTQYF.

The table lists this clone with a count of one. The chain has TRBV6-5 and TRBJ2-7; 8 bases are shared with TRBD1. V dropped 6 bases and J dropped 4; count of bases not matched to a gene: 8. Germline values: CDR1 MNHEY, CDR2 SVGAGI. CDR3 length: 14 amino acids. The CDR3 DNA is TGTGCCAGCAGGGGGACAGGTATCCAGTACGAGCAGTACTTC. Its translation is CASRGTGIQYEQYF.

The J gene is TRBJ2-3, the V gene TRBV27; TRBD2 aligns across 11 bases. The CDR3 loop spans 17 amino acids. Per germline, CDR1 MNHEY and CDR2 SMNVEV (reference sequence). The V and J ends lost 4 bases and 2 bases, in that order; junction bases with no gene match: 8. CDR3 in amino acids: CASSSSGTSGYTDTQYF. The DNA of the CDR3 is TGTGCCAGCAGTTCCTCCGGGACTAGCGGATACACAGATACGCAGTATTTT.

This chain uses TRBV9 with TRBJ2-5; 8 nucleotides match TRBD2. The V and J ends lost 0 bases and 12 bases, in that order; junction bases with no gene match: 10. Germline CDR1 reads SGDLS; CDR2 reads YYNGEE. This CDR3 region has 14 residues. CDR3 sequence (DNA): TGTGCCAGCAGCGTAGAGGCGGGGGGTCCGAGGAAGTACTTC. Encoded protein: CASSVEAGGPRKYF.

The rearrangement joins TRBV11-2 to TRBJ2-5; maybe TRBD1 (6 bases). The J call may be wrong; the DNA end is better matched by TRBJ2-7. Germline CDR1 and CDR2: SGHAT and FQNNGV. The CDR3 length is 16 residues. DNA of the CDR3: TGTGCCAGCAGCCCTATTCGGGGACACGATACCTACGAGCAGTACTTC. Its translation: CASSPIRGHDTYEQYF.

This sequence joins TRBV19 and TRBJ2-1; 11 positions match TRBD2. CDR1 and CDR2 from the germline V gene are LNHDA and SQIVND (reference sequence). This CDR3 is built from 15 residues. Unmatched junction bases numbered 0, after V lost 5 bases and J lost 0 bases. As DNA, the CDR3 is TGTGCCAGTAGTCTAGCGGGGGGCTCCTACAATGAGCAGTTCTTC. Protein product: CASSLAGGSYNEQFF.

This clone has a handful of counts. At one of its ends the junction is not consistent with the germline gene, which may arise from a read error. This chain links TRBV5-4 with TRBJ2-4; 9 positions match TRBD1. This CDR3 has 15 amino acids. Germline CDR1 is SGHNT and CDR2 is YYREEE (reference sequence). CDR3 protein: CASSSPGQGMNSQYF. The CDR3 DNA is TGTGCCAGCAGCTCCCCGGGACAGGGTATGAACAGTCAGTACTTC.